Described below is a single TCR beta chain sequence and its context. The antigen remains unidentified. The data were produced by immunoSEQ multiplex PCR, yet TCRdb's version contains in-frame clones alone and is incomplete. The sample lists 100,000 or so clones; about 90% were seen once. This record belongs to a study of siplizumab effects on memory and regulatory T cells. Overall study findings and caveats: Naive T cells looked more diverse than memory cells, and they looked like major contributors to the alloresponse. Roughly 75-95% of dividing CD4+ or CD8+ clones were without an attributable naive or memory phenotype.

The CDR3 is 16 residues long. The germline gives CDR1 SGHVS, CDR2 FNYEAQ. The J segment lost 4 bases and the V segment lost 1 base, leaving 6 bases of the junction unmatched. Sequencing was carried out using Tregs sorted from blood. The source is a human donor in good health. The chain employs TRBV7-6 and TRBJ2-7; 11 bases line up with TRBD1. CDR3 amino acids: CASSLVWGQGEYEQYF. The CDR3 DNA is TGTGCCAGCAGCTTAGTGTGGGGACAGGGGGAGTACGAGCAGTACTTC.